The following is a T cell receptor (beta chain) sequence with its context. What antigen it recognizes has not been identified. No qualities accompany the bases; no much larger clone lies one base away. The V end loses 1 base and the J end loses 4 bases, and a stretch of 6 bases separates them. The CDR3 starts with the cysteine, ends with the phenylalanine, and has 13 residues. Just CDR3 DNA is preserved here, 39 bases in frame from base 1. CDR1 SGHTA and CDR2 FQGNSA are derived from the germline V gene. The collaborating institutions used their own protocols to collect whole blood in K2EDTA tubes. Collaborator samples were shipped for TCRbeta analysis as frozen whole blood, isolated PBMCs, or DNA extracted from either sample type. TCRbeta CDR3 regions were amplified from genomic DNA by means of the immunoSEQ Assay, a bias-controlled multiplex PCR. The study's own analysis went as follows. The number of nucleated cells in each sample was estimated from the amplification of reference gene primers within the assay. Sequence reads were collapsed and filtered to measure the absolute abundance of every unique TCRbeta CDR3 rearrangement. For each sample, productive Simpson clonality was calculated as the square root of Simpson's diversity index across productive rearrangements. TCRdb provides this immuneACCESS table in a form limited to in-frame rearrangements. Some clones are lacking; in checked studies, under half of them reflect an unresolved V gene, and why the rest are absent is not known. Clone size and V and J calls were adopted from that table, with D and trimming inferred from the DNA. Present in this sample are approximately 74,000 clones, approximately 78% of which were seen just once. Roughly 5% of the sample is held by the ten biggest clonotypes.

This record belongs to a study of blood T cell repertoires in COVID-19 (TCRdb year 2020). About the study as a whole: Samples from collaborators originated in the United States, Italy and Spain and spanned both the acute and convalescent phases of COVID-19. The material from the prospective study consisted of cDNA or gDNA derived from T cells, B-cell-depleted T cells, or PBMCs. Deeply sampled blood TCRbeta repertoires from subjects exposed to, actively infected with, or recovered from COVID-19 were included in the dataset. The repertoires were released in a freely available public database intended as a resource for research on the immune response to SARS-CoV-2. The samples were drawn from the first 160 participants of the ongoing ImmuneRACE study and from under 1,500 subjects provided by 6 global collaborators. The sample metadata nearly always contained a de-identified subject ID, COVID-19 status, age in years and sex. Where available, HLA class I and class II types were obtained from metadata supplied by the sample provider rather than from assay-based typing. What the authors observed across the whole study: Clinical and demographic metadata were provided uncurated, with the amount varying by source and participant.

Sequenced material: peripheral blood. The receptor was derived from a woman of 80 years or more with active or convalescent COVID-19. In this chain, TRBV7-2 is recombined with TRBJ2-3; the D gene is not confidently resolved. The DNA is TGTGCCAGCAGCTTAGTGTATGCAGATACGCAGTATTTT. Its translation reads: CASSLVYADTQYF.